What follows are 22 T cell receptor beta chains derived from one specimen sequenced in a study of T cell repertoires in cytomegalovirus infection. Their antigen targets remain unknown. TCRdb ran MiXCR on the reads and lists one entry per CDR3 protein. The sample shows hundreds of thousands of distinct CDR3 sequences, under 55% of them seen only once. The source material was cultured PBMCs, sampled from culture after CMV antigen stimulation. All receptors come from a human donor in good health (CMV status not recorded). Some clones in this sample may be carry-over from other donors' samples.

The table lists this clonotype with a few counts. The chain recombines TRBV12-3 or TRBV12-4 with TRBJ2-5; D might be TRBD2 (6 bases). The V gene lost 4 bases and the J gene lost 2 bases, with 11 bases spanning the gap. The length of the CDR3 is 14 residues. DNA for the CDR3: TGTGCCAGCAGTTCCTCGGGAGTTCAAGAGACCCAGTACTTC. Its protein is CASSSSGVQETQYF.

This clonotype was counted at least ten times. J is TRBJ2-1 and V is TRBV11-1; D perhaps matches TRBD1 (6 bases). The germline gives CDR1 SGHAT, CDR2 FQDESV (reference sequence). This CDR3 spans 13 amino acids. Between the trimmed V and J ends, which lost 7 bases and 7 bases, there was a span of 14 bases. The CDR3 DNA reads TGTGCCAGCAAGTTCAGGGGTGGGAATGAGCAGTTCTTC. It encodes CASKFRGGNEQFF.

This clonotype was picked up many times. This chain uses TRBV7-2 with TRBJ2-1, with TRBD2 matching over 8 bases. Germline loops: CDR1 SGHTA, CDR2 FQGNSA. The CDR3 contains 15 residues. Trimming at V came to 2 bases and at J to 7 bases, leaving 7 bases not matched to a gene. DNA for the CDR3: TGTGCCAGCAGCTTAAGGGGACTAGTTTCGAATGAGCAGTTCTTC. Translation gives CASSLRGLVSNEQFF.

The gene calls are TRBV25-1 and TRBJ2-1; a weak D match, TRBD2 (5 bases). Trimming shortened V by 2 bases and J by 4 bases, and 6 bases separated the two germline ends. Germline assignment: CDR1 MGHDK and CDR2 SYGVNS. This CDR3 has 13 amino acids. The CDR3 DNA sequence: TGTGCCAGCAGTGAAGAGCGGTACAATGAGCAGTTCTTC. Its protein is CASSEERYNEQFF. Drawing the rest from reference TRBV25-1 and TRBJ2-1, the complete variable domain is EADIYQTPRYLVIGTGKKITLECSQTMGHDKMYWYQQDPGMELHLIHYSYGVNSTEKGDLSSESTVSRIRTEHFPLTLESARPSHTSQYLCASSEERYNEQFFGPGTRLTVL.

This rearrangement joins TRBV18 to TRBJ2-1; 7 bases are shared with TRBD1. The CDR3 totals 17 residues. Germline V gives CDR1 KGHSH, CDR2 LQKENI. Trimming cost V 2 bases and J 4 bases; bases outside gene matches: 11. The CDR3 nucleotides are TGTGCCAGCTCACCATCGCCACGGACAGGCCTTTACAATGAGCAGTTCTTC. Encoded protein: CASSPSPRTGLYNEQFF.

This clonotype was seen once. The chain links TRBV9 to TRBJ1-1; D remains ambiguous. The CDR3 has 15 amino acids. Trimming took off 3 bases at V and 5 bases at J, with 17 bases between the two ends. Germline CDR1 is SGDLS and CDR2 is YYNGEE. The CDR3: CASSDRTDPRTEAFF. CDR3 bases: TGTGCCAGCAGCGATAGGACCGACCCAAGGACTGAAGCTTTCTTT.

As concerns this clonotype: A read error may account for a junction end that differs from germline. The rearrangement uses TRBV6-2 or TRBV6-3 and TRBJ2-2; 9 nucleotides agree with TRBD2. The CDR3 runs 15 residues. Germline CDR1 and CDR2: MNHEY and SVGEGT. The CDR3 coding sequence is TGTGCCAGCGCGCGGACTAGCGCGAACACCGGGGAGCTGTGTTTT. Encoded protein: CASARTSANTGELCF.

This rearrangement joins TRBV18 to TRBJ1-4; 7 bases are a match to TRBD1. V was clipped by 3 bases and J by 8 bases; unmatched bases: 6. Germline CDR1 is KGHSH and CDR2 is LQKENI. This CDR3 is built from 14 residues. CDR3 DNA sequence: TGTGCCAGCTCACCTCAGACAGGGAGCGAAAAACTGTTTTTT. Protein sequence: CASSPQTGSEKLFF.

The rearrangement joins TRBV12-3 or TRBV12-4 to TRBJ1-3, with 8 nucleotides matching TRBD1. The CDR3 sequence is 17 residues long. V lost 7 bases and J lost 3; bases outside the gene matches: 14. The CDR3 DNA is TGTGCCAGCACCCCCACCGGGGCAGGGGGCTATGGAAACACCATATATTTT. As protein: CASTPTGAGGYGNTIYF.

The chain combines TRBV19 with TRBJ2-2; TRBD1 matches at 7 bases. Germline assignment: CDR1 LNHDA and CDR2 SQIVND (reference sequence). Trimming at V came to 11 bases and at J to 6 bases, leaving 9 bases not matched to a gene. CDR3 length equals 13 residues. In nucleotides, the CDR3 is TGTGCCGGCTGGGACAGCCGAGCCGGGGAGCTGTTTTTT. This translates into CAGWDSRAGELFF.

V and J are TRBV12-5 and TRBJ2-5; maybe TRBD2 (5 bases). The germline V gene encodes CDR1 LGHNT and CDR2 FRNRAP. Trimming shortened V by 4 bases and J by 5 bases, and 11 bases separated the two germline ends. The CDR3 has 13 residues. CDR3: CASGSSGSETQYF. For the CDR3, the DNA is TGTGCTAGTGGTTCCTCGGGATCGGAGACCCAGTACTTC.

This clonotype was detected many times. CDR3 residues: CASSRDSLSNQPQHF. As DNA, the CDR3 is TGTGCCAGCAGCCGGGACAGTCTTAGCAATCAGCCCCAGCATTTT. The chain recombines TRBV7-8 with TRBJ1-5, with 7 bases lining up with TRBD1. V was pared by 5 bases and J by 0 bases, with 4 bases of the junction left unmatched. CDR3 length: 15 residues. From germline, CDR1 is SGHVS and CDR2 FQNEAQ.

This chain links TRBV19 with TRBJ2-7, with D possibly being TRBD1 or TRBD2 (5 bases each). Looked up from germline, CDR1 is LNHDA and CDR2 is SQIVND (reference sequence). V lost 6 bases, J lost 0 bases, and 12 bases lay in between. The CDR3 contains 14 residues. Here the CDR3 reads CASRSQGTSYEQYF. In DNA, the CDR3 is TGTGCCAGTAGGAGTCAAGGGACCTCCTACGAGCAGTACTTC.

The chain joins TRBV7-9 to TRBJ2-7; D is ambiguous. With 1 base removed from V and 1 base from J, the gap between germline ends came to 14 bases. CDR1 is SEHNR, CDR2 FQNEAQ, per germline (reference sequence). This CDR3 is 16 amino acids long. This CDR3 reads CASSLVVTSLSYEQYF. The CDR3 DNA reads TGTGCCAGCAGCTTAGTGGTGACTTCCCTATCCTACGAGCAGTACTTC.

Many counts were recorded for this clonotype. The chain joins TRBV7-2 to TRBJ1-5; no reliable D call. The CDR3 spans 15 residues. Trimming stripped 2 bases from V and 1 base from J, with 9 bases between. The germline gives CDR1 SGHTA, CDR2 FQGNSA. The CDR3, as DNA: TGTGCCAGCAGCTTATCTCAATTGAGCAATCAGCCCCAGCATTTT. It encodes CASSLSQLSNQPQHF.

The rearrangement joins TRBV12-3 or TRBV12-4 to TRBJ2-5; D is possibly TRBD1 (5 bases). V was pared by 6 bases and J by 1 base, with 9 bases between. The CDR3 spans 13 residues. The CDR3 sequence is CASRTGSQETQYF. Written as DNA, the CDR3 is TGTGCCAGCAGAACAGGTTCCCAAGAGACCCAGTACTTC.

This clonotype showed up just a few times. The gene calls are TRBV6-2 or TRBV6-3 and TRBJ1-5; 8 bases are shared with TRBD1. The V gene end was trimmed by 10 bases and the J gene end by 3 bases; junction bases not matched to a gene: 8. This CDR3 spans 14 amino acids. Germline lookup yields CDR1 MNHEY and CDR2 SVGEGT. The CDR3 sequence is CATTDRGFNQPQHF. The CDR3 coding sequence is TGTGCCACCACCGACAGGGGCTTCAATCAGCCCCAGCATTTT.

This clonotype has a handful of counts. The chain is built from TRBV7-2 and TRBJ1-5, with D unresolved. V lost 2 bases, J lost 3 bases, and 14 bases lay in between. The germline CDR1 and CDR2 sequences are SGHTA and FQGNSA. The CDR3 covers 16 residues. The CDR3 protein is CASSLHGQTLNQPQHF. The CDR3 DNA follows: TGTGCCAGCAGCTTACATGGTCAGACACTCAATCAGCCCCAGCATTTT.

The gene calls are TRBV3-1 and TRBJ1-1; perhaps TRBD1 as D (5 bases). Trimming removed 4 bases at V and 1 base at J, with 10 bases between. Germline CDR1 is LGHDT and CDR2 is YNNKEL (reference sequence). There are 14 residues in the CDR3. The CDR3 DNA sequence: TGTGCCAGCAGCCGCCTGACAGCGAACACTGAAGCTTTCTTT. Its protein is CASSRLTANTEAFF.

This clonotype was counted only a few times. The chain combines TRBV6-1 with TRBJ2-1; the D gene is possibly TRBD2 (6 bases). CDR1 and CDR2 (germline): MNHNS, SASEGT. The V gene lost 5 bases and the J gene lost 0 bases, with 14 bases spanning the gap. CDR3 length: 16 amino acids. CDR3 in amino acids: CASSRSLGGSYNEQFF. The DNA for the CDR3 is TGTGCCAGCAGTAGAAGTTTGGGAGGCTCCTACAATGAGCAGTTCTTC.

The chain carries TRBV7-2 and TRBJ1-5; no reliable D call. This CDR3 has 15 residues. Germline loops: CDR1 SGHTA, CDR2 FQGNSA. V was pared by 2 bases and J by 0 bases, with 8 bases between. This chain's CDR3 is CASSLTSYSNQPQHF. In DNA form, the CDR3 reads TGTGCCAGCAGCTTAACAAGCTATAGCAATCAGCCCCAGCATTTT.

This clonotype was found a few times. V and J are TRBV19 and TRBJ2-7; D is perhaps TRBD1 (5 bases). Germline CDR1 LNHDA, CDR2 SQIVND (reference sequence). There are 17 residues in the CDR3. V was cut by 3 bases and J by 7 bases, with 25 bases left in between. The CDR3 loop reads CASSIRTQGLYFSEQYF. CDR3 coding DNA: TGTGCCAGTAGTATTAGGACGCAGGGTCTATATTTCAGTGAGCAGTACTTC.